The next 12 T cell receptor beta chains were all read from a single sample in a study of T-cell reconstitution after alpha-beta-depleted transplantation in children. Molecular barcoding with unique molecular identifiers was used for the TCRbeta library. MiXCR was run by TCRdb on the PCR reads, yielding one entry per CDR3 protein. Of just over 950,000 distinct CDR3 sequences listed, around 30% were seen once; the top ten hold 25% to 35%. The input for sequencing was PBMCs, mostly from graft donor cells, taken 360 days after TCRalphabeta/CD19-depleted stem cell transplant. Source of these receptors: a boy younger than two who had a stem cell transplant for SCID, so the T cells may come from the graft donor.

This chain connects TRBV29-1 to TRBJ2-7, with D perhaps TRBD2 (5 bases). In germline, CDR1 is SQVTM, CDR2 ANQGSEA. The CDR3 has 12 amino acids. V was cut by 6 bases and J by 6 bases, with 15 bases left in between. CDR3 DNA sequence: TGCAGCGTCGTCTCCGGAGCGGTCGAGCAGTACTTC. Amino acids: CSVVSGAVEQYF.

This clonotype was observed a handful of times. The rearrangement uses TRBV7-9 and TRBJ2-3; 10 positions match TRBD2. J was trimmed by 2 bases and V by 0 bases; bases with no gene match: 5. Germline V gene data show CDR1 as SEHNR and CDR2 as FQNEAQ (reference sequence). CDR3 length: 17 residues. CDR3 residues: CASSLALAGASTDTQYF. The CDR3, as DNA: TGTGCCAGCAGCTTAGCTCTAGCGGGGGCCTCCACAGATACGCAGTATTTT.

In its sample, this clonotype was seen a few times. The V gene is TRBV5-6, the J gene TRBJ2-3, with D uncertain. V gave up 4 bases and J gave up 6 bases, with 18 bases separating them. The CDR3 runs 15 residues. The germline gives CDR1 SGHDT, CDR2 YYEEEE. The CDR3 here is CASSPTPSLDDTQYF. The CDR3 region has the DNA TGTGCCAGCAGCCCCACCCCCTCCTTGGACGATACGCAGTATTTT.

This clonotype was detected only a few times. The CDR3 region is CASSVEGGGWYEQFF. Written as DNA, the CDR3 is TGTGCCAGCAGCGTAGAGGGCGGGGGGTGGTATGAGCAGTTCTTC. The chain recombines TRBV9 with TRBJ2-1, with 8 bases fitting TRBD2. The CDR3 has 15 amino acids. Per the germline V gene, CDR1 is SGDLS and CDR2 is YYNGEE. Germline trimming cut 0 bases from V and 8 bases from J; bases unmatched to any gene: 7.

This clonotype was seen a handful of times. A junction end diverges from the germline sequence, so it may reflect a read error. The genes are TRBV4-3 and TRBJ1-5; D may be TRBD1 (5 bases). Per the germline V gene, CDR1 is LGHNA and CDR2 is YSLEER. The CDR3 length is 14 residues. The CDR3 loop reads CASSQDPGYQHQHF. The CDR3 bases are TGCGCCAGCAGCCAAGATCCAGGGTATCAGCACCAGCATTTT.

The V gene is TRBV20-1, the J gene TRBJ1-1; D remains ambiguous. V dropped 3 bases and J dropped 6 bases, with 17 bases sitting between them. Germline V gene sequence: CDR1 DFQATT, CDR2 SNEGSKA (reference sequence). CDR3 length: 14 amino acids. CDR3: CSARKWQETAEAFF. DNA for the CDR3: TGCAGTGCTAGGAAATGGCAGGAGACCGCTGAAGCTTTCTTT.

This clonotype was counted between two and nine times. The V gene is TRBV29-1, the J gene TRBJ2-1, with D unclear. The germline gives CDR1 SQVTM, CDR2 ANQGSEA. The CDR3 has 14 residues. The V end lost 7 bases, the J end lost 4 bases, and 17 bases lay between the germline ends. CDR3 protein: CSADADILYNEQFF. The DNA for the CDR3 is TGCAGCGCCGACGCAGATATACTATACAATGAGCAGTTCTTC.

This clonotype occurred many times. The gene calls are TRBV7-9 and TRBJ2-5; D is ambiguous. Trimming pared 1 base from V and 5 bases from J, leaving 17 bases between. The CDR3 totals 16 residues. In germline, CDR1 is SEHNR, CDR2 FQNEAQ (reference sequence). The CDR3 reads CASSLERLVRGETQYF. CDR3 DNA sequence: TGTGCCAGCAGCTTAGAAAGACTCGTACGTGGGGAGACCCAGTACTTC.

The DNA of the CDR3 is TGTGCCAGCAGCATAAATACAGATAACTACGAGCAGTACTTC. It translates to CASSINTDNYEQYF. This chain links TRBV7-2 with TRBJ2-7; no clear D. This CDR3 contains 14 residues. Trimming shortened V by 5 bases and J by 3 bases, and 14 bases separated the two germline ends. Germline V CDR1 and CDR2: SGHTA, FQGNSA. Full variable domain (outside the CDR3, taken from reference TRBV7-2 and TRBJ2-7): GAGVSQSPSNKVTEKGKDVELRCDPISGHTALYWYRQSLGQGLEFLIYFQGNSAPDKSGLPSDRFSAERTGGSVSTLTIQRTQQEDSAVYLCASSINTDNYEQYFGPGTRLTVT.

V usage is TRBV7-8 and J usage is TRBJ2-1; 10 bases match TRBD2. The CDR3 sequence is 16 residues long. J lost 6 bases, V lost 1 base, and 6 bases had no gene match. Germline CDR1 is SGHVS and CDR2 is FQNEAQ. CDR3 nucleotides: TGTGCCAGCAGCTTAGGGGTTTTAGCGGGGGGCAATGAGCAGTTCTTC. This codes for CASSLGVLAGGNEQFF.

The chain has TRBV7-9 and TRBJ1-1; the D gene is possibly TRBD1 (6 bases). The CDR3 consists of 12 residues. Per germline, CDR1 SEHNR and CDR2 FQNEAQ (reference sequence). The germline V and J ends were trimmed by 8 bases and 4 bases, with 11 bases remaining between them. CDR3 DNA: TGTGCCAGCGGAGGGGGAGGCACTGAAGCTTTCTTT. Its translation: CASGGGGTEAFF.

This clonotype was detected a few times. The V call is TRBV6-5, the J call TRBJ2-3; no definite D call. The V end was cut by 1 base, the J end by 1 base, with 6 bases between. Germline V gene data show CDR1 as MNHEY and CDR2 as SVGAGI. This CDR3 comprises 14 residues. CDR3 in DNA: TGTGCCAGCAGTTACTATAAGGGCACAGATACGCAGTATTTT. Translating gives CASSYYKGTDTQYF.